The 7 T cell receptor beta chains below come from one sample, sequenced in a study of blood T cell repertoires in COVID-19. Profiled with immunoSEQ multiplex PCR; TCRdb holds only in-frame clones, not every one. In the table there are more than 200,000 clones, 70% to 90% of which are singletons. Sequenced sample: peripheral blood. All receptors derive from a man between 50 and 59 years old with acute or convalescent COVID-19.

The chain links TRBV3-1 (or the pseudogene TRBV3-2) to TRBJ2-7; no definite D call. With 3 bases removed from V and 2 bases from J, the gap between germline ends came to 11 bases. The germline V gene encodes CDR1 LGHDT and CDR2 YNNKEL (reference sequence). This CDR3 is built from 14 residues. CDR3: CASSQSDGAYEQYF. The CDR3 region has the DNA TGTGCCAGCAGCCAGAGTGACGGAGCCTACGAGCAGTACTTC.

This clone was seen just once. The chain uses TRBV3-1 (or the pseudogene TRBV3-2) and TRBJ2-1; TRBD2 agrees at 15 bases. Per germline, CDR1 LGHDT and CDR2 YNNKEL (reference sequence). The CDR3 runs 17 residues. Trimming cost V 4 bases and J 8 bases; bases outside gene matches: 9. CDR3 DNA: TGTGCCAGCAGCCCCGGACTAGCGGGGGGGCCATGGGATGAGCAGTTCTTC. The encoded protein is CASSPGLAGGPWDEQFF.

The rearrangement joins TRBV20-1 to TRBJ2-7, with unresolved D. CDR3 length: 11 residues. The germline V gene encodes CDR1 DFQATT and CDR2 SNEGSKA (reference sequence). V lost 6 bases and J 5 bases, leaving 11 bases between the germline ends. CDR3 residues: CSARGSHEQYF. The CDR3 bases are TGCAGTGCCCGAGGTAGTCACGAGCAGTACTTC.

The J gene is TRBJ2-1, the V gene TRBV18; 7 bases are a match to TRBD1. The CDR3 totals 13 residues. The J segment lost 10 bases and the V segment lost 2 bases, leaving 5 bases of the junction unmatched. Germline CDR1 and CDR2: KGHSH and LQKENI. The CDR3 region is CASSPTGTAEQFF. The CDR3, as DNA: TGTGCCAGCTCACCAACCGGGACAGCAGAGCAGTTCTTC.

The chain carries TRBV11-3 and TRBJ2-2; D gene ambiguous. The CDR3 length is 12 residues. V lost 6 bases and J lost 6, with 8 bases in between. Germline-derived CDR1 and CDR2 are SGHNT and YENEEA. The CDR3 loop is CASRRAAGELFF. In DNA form, the CDR3 reads TGTGCCAGCAGAAGAGCCGCCGGGGAGCTGTTTTTT.

The chain joins TRBV7-9 to TRBJ1-2, with 11 bases fitting TRBD1. The CDR3 covers 15 residues. Trimming cost V 5 bases and J 3 bases; bases outside gene matches: 5. Looked up from germline, CDR1 is SEHNR and CDR2 is FQNEAQ (reference sequence). CDR3: CASSPGQGAHYGYTF. The CDR3 region has the DNA TGTGCCAGCAGCCCCGGACAGGGGGCTCACTATGGCTACACCTTC.

The rearrangement links TRBV7-8 to TRBJ1-1; 9 bases line up with TRBD1. Per the germline V gene, CDR1 is SGHVS and CDR2 is FQNEAQ. This CDR3 spans 14 amino acids. V lost 4 bases, J lost 1 base, and 1 base stayed unmatched. Written as DNA, the CDR3 is TGTGCCAGCAGCTCGGACAGGGGGAACACTGAAGCTTTCTTT. Residues: CASSSDRGNTEAFF. The full variable domain, with the rest looked up from reference TRBV7-8 and TRBJ1-1, is GAGVSQSPRYKVAKRGQDVALRCDPISGHVSLFWYQQALGQGPEFLTYFQNEAQLDKSGLPSDRFFAERPEGSVSTLKIQRTQQEDSAVYLCASSSDRGNTEAFFGQGTRLTVV.